The following is a T cell receptor beta chain sequence with its context. Its antigen is currently unknown. In the PCR, 60 Vbeta and 13 Jbeta primers were used. Sequencing used immunoSEQ multiplex PCR; TCRdb keeps in-frame clones, though not all of them. The repertoire holds some 160,000 clones, with approximately 80% as singletons. V gave up 5 bases and J gave up 1 base, with 11 bases separating them. This CDR3 comprises 14 residues. Germline V gene sequence: CDR1 MRHNA, CDR2 SNTAGT. These data originate in a study of cytomegalovirus exposure and HLA in healthy donors. Study findings and constraints: A later analysis, which compared TCR beta chains of equal frequency, found the HLA-associated ones more clonally expanded.

The clonotype comes from a woman between 25 and 40 years old in good health and CMV-seronegative. The chain links TRBV6-4 to TRBJ1-2; maybe TRBD1 (5 bases). The specimen sequenced was PBMCs. In DNA form, the CDR3 reads TGTGCCAGCAGTAAGGAAAGGGGTAACTATGGCTACACCTTC. Protein: CASSKERGNYGYTF.